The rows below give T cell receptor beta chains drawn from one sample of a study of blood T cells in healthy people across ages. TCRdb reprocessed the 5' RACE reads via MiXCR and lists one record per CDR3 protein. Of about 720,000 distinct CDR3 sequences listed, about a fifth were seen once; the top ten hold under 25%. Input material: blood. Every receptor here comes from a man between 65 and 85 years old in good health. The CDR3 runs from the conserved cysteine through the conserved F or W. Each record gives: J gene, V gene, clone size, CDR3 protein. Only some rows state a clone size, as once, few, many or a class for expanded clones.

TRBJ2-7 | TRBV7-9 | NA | CASSPPGTHHYEQYF
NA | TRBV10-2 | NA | CATASNEQFF
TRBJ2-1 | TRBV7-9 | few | CASRPTGVSYNEQFF
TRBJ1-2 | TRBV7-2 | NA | CASSLVFPGPYGYTF
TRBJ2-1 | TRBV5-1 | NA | CASSFETGINEQFF
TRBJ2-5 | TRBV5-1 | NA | CASSRGTRLQETQYF
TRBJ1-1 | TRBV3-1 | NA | CASSQGPGGTEAFF
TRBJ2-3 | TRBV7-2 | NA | CASSLKERSTDPQYF
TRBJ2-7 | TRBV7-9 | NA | CASSFDTQPYF
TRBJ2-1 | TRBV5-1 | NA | CASSQVTSGGHNEQFF
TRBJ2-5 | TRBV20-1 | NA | CSASTQTKTQYF
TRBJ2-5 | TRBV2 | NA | CASSAGGAGETQYF
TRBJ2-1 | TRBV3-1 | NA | CASSQASGGFHEQFF
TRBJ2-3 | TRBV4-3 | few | CASSQDWSGRGGLSSTDTQYF
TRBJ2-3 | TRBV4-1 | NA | CASSKSPTSGERDTQYF
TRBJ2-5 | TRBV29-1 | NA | CSVAPSGSAETQYF
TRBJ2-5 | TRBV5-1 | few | CASVPPGIWEETQYF
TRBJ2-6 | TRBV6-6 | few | CASRGQSGANVLTF
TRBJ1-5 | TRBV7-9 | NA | CASSQGQGIYSNQPQHF
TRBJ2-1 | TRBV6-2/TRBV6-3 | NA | CASGEIQTLGNEQFF
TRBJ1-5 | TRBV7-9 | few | CASSSGGFSNQPQHF
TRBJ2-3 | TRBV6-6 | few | CAAGVTDTQYF
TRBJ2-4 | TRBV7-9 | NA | CASSPGQANIAKNIQYF
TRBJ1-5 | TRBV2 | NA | CASNSRDRNQPQHF
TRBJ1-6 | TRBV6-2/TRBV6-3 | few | CASSRTGEGSPLHF
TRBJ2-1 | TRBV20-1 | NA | CSAPTQSSYNEQFF
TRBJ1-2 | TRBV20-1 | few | CSARSRETYGYTF
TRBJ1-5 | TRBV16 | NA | CASSQSRAEQPQHF